A selection of T cell receptor beta chains follows, all from one sample in a study of blood T cell repertoires in COVID-19. Libraries were prepared by immunoSEQ multiplex PCR; TCRdb keeps only in-frame clonotypes and omits some of them. The sample gives 150,000 or so clones, around 80% of which show up once; 5% to 6% is in the top ten. The sequencing sample was made of PBMCs or T cells enriched from blood (not recorded which). These receptors were collected from a man between 40 and 49 years old who had recovered from COVID-19. The conserved cysteine and the conserved F or W are not part of the CDR3 here.

J | V | CDR3
TRBJ2-3 | TRBV24-1 | ATSDPGQGAADTQY
TRBJ1-4 | TRBV5-1 | ASSFQGTTEKLF
TRBJ2-3 | TRBV14 | ASSHDRDSATDTQY
TRBJ1-4 | TRBV19 | ASSTVTGKGEKLF
TRBJ2-1 | TRBV4-1 | ASSQVFGTINEQF
TRBJ2-1 | TRBV27 | ASSFELAGFNEQF
TRBJ1-3 | TRBV19 | ASERGTNGNTIY
TRBJ1-1 | TRBV5-6 | ASSPGGDRGSTEAF
TRBJ1-2 | TRBV3-1/TRBV3-2 | ASSQGSSNYGYT
TRBJ2-1 | TRBV5-6 | ASSPLAGGLDAYNEQF
TRBJ1-6 | TRBV7-3 | ASSPGGGNSPLH
TRBJ1-4 | TRBV29-1 | SVGGARGEKLF
TRBJ2-3 | TRBV5-8 | ASSLQTSGGADTQY
TRBJ2-7 | TRBV6-5 | ASSLTLSSYEQY
TRBJ2-1 | TRBV3-1/TRBV3-2 | ASSLLGTSGGRDEQF
TRBJ1-3 | TRBV19 | ASSIRSTGDGNTIY
TRBJ1-1 | TRBV4-2 | ASSRMGGDTEAF
TRBJ2-3 | TRBV24-1 | ATSDFERADTQY
TRBJ2-3 | TRBV9 | ASRPGGAGTTDTQY
TRBJ2-1 | TRBV5-4 | ASSLVQRNEQF
TRBJ1-4 | TRBV19 | ASSIGQGTNEKLF
TRBJ2-1 | TRBV18 | ASSPRTLAGGITDEQF